Many counts were recorded for the clone carrying this TCR beta chain. CDR1 is KGHSH and CDR2 is LQKENI in the germline V gene. Trimming removed 3 bases at V and 2 bases at J, with 8 bases between. The CDR3 is 13 amino acids. The data were taken from a study of T cells in Graves' hyperthyroidism and ophthalmopathy. Authors of the study amplified TCR beta CDR3 regions from RNA transcripts. The HTBI primer set served for first-round RT-PCR of the TCR CDR3. TCRdb called the multiplex PCR reads again in MiXCR, with one record for every CDR3 protein. This sample has fewer than 550,000 distinct CDR3 sequences, with roughly 25% found just once.

This chain joins TRBV18 and TRBJ2-7; D unresolved. Sequenced input: blood. The sequence was collected from a woman aged 30 to 39 with Graves' ophthalmopathy. The CDR3 DNA is TGTGCCAGCTCACCCTCGGCGCCCTACGAGCAGTACTTC. Translated, it gives CASSPSAPYEQYF. The full variable domain, its missing parts supplied by reference TRBV18 and TRBJ2-7, is NAGVMQNPRHLVRRRGQEARLRCSPMKGHSHVYWYRQLPEEGLKFMVYLQKENIIDESGMPKERFSAEFPKEGPSILRIQQVVRGDSAAYFCASSPSAPYEQYFGPGTRLTVT.